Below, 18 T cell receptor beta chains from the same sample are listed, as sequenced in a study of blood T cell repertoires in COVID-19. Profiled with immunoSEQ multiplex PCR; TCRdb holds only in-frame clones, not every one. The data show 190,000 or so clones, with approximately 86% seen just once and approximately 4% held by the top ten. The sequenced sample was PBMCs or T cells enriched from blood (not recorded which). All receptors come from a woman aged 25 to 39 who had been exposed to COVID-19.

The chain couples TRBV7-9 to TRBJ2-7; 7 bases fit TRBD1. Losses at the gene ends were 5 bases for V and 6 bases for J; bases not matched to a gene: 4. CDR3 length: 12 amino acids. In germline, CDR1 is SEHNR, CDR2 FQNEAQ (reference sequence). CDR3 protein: CASSRNRGEQYF. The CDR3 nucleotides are TGTGCCAGCAGCCGTAACAGGGGCGAGCAGTACTTC. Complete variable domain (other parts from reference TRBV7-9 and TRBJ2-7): DTGVSQNPRHKITKRGQNVTFRCDPISEHNRLYWYRQTLGQGPEFLTYFQNEAQLEKSRLLSDRFSAERPKGSFSTLEIQRTEQGDSAMYLCASSRNRGEQYFGPGTRLTVT.

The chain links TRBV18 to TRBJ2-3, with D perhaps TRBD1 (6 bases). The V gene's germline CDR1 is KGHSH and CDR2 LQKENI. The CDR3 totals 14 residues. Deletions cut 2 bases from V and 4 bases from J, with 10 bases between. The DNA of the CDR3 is TGTGCCAGCTCACCAGGTTCAGGGGCAGATACGCAGTATTTT. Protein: CASSPGSGADTQYF.

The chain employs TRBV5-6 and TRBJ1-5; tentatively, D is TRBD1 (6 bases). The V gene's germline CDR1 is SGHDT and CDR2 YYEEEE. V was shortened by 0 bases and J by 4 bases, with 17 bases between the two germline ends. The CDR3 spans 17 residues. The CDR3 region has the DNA TGTGCCAGCAGCTTGGCCGGGGGGCGCGGGGGAAATCAGCCCCAGCATTTT. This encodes CASSLAGGRGGNQPQHF.

DNA of the CDR3: TGTGCCAGCAGCCGGATGGGACAGGGGAACACTGAAGCTTTCTTT. It codes for CASSRMGQGNTEAFF. The chain has TRBV3-1 (or the pseudogene TRBV3-2) and TRBJ1-1; 9 bases align to TRBD1. The CDR3 extends over 15 amino acids. V dropped 4 bases and J dropped 1; count of bases not matched to a gene: 4. Per the germline V gene, CDR1 is LGHDT and CDR2 is YNNKEL (reference sequence).

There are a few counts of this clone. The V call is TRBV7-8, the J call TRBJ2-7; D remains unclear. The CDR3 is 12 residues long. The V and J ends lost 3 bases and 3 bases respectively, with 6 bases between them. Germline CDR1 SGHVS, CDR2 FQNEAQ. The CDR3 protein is CASSLHSYEQYF. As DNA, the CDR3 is TGTGCCAGCAGCTTGCACAGCTACGAGCAGTACTTC.

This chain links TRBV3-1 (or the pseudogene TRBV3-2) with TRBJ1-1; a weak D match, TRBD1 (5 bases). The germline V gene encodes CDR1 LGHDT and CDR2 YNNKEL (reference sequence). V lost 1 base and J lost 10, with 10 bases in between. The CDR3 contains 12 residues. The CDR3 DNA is TGTGCCAGCAGCCAAGCAAGGGGTCGAGCTTTCTTT. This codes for CASSQARGRAFF.

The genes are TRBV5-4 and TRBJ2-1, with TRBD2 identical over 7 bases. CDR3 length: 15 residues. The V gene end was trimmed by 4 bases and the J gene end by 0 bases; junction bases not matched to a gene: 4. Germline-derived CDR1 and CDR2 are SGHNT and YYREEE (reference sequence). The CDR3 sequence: CASSPGDYSYNEQFF. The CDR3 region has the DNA TGTGCCAGCAGCCCTGGGGACTACTCCTACAATGAGCAGTTCTTC.

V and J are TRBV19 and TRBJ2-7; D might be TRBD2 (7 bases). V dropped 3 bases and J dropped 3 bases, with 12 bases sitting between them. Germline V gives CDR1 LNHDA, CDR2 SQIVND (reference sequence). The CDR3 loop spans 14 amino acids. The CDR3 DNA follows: TGTGCCAGTAGTATTGGGGGGGGCAGCTACGAGCAGTACTTC. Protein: CASSIGGGSYEQYF.

In DNA form, the CDR3 reads TGCAGTGCCGTCCCGGGACACTTGTCTTTCTTT. Amino acids: CSAVPGHLSFF. This sequence joins TRBV20-1 and TRBJ1-1; possibly TRBD1 for D (6 bases). The ends were cut back, 6 bases at V and 12 bases at J, with 17 bases in the middle. Germline values: CDR1 DFQATT, CDR2 SNEGSKA (reference sequence). The CDR3 runs to 11 residues.

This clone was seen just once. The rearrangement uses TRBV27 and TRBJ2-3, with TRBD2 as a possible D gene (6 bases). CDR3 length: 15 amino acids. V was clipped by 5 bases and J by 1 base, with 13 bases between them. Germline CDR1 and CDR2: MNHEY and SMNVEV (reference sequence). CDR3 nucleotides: TGTGCCAGCAGTGCCGCGGGACTTCGCACAGATACGCAGTATTTT. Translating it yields CASSAAGLRTDTQYF.

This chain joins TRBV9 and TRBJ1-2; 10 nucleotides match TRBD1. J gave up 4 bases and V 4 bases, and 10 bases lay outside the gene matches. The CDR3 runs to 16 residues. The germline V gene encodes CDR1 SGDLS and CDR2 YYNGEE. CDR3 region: CASSSSRTGGFYGYTF. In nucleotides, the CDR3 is TGTGCCAGCAGCTCGAGCCGGACAGGGGGTTTCTATGGCTACACCTTC. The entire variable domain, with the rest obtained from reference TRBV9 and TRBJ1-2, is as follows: DSGVTQTPKHLITATGQRVTLRCSPRSGDLSVYWYQQSLDQGLQFLIQYYNGEERAKGNILERFSAQQFPDLHSELNLSSLELGDSALYFCASSSSRTGGFYGYTFGSGTRLTVV.

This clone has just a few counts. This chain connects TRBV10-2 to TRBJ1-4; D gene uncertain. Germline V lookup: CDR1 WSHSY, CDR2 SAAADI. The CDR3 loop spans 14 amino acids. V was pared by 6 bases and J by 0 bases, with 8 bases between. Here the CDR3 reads CASSRDTTNEKLFF. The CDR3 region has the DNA TGCGCCAGCAGCCGGGATACAACTAATGAAAAACTGTTTTTT.

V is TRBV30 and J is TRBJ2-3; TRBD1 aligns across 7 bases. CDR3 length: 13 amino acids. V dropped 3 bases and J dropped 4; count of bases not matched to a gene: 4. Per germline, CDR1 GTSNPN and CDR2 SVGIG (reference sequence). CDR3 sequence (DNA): TGTGCCTGGAGCTTCGACAGGGCAGATACGCAGTATTTT. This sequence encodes CAWSFDRADTQYF.

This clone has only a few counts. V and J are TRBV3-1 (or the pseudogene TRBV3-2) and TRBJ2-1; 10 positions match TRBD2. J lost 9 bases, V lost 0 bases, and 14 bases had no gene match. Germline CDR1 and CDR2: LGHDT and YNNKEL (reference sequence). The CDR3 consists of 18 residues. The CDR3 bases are TGTGCCAGCAGCCAAGAAGGGTGGTTAGCTAGCGGGGGCGGTGAGCAGTTCTTC. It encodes CASSQEGWLASGGGEQFF.

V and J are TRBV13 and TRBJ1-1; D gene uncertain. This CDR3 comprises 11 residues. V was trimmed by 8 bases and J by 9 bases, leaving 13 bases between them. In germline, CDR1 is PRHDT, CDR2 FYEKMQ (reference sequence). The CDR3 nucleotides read TGTGCCAGCGGTAGAGAGGGCAAAGCTTTCTTT. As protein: CASGREGKAFF.

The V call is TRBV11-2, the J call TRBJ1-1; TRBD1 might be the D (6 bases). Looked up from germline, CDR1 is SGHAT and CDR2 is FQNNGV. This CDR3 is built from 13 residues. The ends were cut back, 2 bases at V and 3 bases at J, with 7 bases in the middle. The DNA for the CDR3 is TGTGCCAGCAGCTTAAAGGGGGACACTGAAGCTTTCTTT. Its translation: CASSLKGDTEAFF.

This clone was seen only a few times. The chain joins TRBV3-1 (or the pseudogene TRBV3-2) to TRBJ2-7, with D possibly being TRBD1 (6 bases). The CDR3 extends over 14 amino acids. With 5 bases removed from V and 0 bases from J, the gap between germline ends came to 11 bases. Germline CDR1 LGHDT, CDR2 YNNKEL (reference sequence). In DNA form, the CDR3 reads TGTGCCAGCAGCGGGGGACACCACTCCTACGAGCAGTACTTC. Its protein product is CASSGGHHSYEQYF.

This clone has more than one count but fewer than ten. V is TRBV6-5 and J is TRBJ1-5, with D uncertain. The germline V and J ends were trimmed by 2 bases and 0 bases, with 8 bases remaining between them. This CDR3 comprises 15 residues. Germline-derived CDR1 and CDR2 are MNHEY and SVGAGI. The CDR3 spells CASSYGQYSNQPQHF. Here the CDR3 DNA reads TGTGCCAGCAGTTACGGGCAGTATAGCAATCAGCCCCAGCATTTT.